The clone carrying this T cell receptor (beta chain) was detected only a few times. The antigen is unknown. The data originate from a study of CD8 T cells in ankylosing spondylitis. V lost 0 bases, J lost 8 bases, and 10 bases lay in between. This CDR3 is built from 14 residues. Germline lookup yields CDR1 LGHNA and CDR2 YSLEER. TCRdb passed the 5' RACE reads through MiXCR, listing each CDR3 protein once. The sample lists 400,000 to 450,000 distinct CDR3 sequences; approximately 17% were seen once. Findings and caveats of the study: There was a TCR beta motif, made of fewer than 10 highly homologous variants, that appeared characteristic of ankylosing spondylitis blood. Disease-associated clones were reportedly significantly overrepresented in matched ankylosing spondylitis synovial fluid.

This chain uses TRBV4-3 with TRBJ2-2; D is uncertain. Sequenced: blood, either unsorted or a sorted T cell fraction (not recorded which). The receptor's source is a male donor with ankylosing spondylitis. The CDR3 region is CASSQDYEMGELFF. The CDR3 DNA follows: TGCGCCAGCAGCCAAGATTACGAAATGGGGGAGCTGTTTTTT.